This TCR beta chain was observed in a study of shared clonotypes between healthy human individuals. Sequenced by immunoSEQ multiplex PCR; TCRdb stores in-frame clones only, minus some. The table has roughly 510,000 clones, 60% to 80% seen once. The CDR3 has 14 amino acids. Looked up from germline, CDR1 is SEHNR and CDR2 is FQNEAQ (reference sequence). With 5 bases removed from V and 2 bases from J, the gap between germline ends came to 11 bases. Material for sequencing was PBMCs. The receptor's source is a woman between 40 and 50 years old in good health. Some clones in this sample may be carry-over from other donors' samples. The chain couples TRBV7-9 to TRBJ2-3; unclear D gene. CDR3 region: CASSLAAPTDTQYF. CDR3 nucleotides: TGTGCCAGCAGCCTCGCCGCGCCCACAGATACGCAGTATTTT.